The 16 T cell receptor beta chains listed next were all sequenced from one sample in a study of human T cells and chemical hapten exposure. Time point of the sample: patch test 1, 2 weeks after DPC sensitization. Treatment reported: therapeutic diphenylcyclopropenone sensitization with weekly scalp DPC. A single record per CDR3 protein comes from TCRdb applying MiXCR to the RACE reads. Among around 120,000 distinct CDR3 sequences listed, roughly an eighth were seen once. The sample consisted of whole blood, taken in connection with sensitization to the hapten diphenylcyclopropenone (DPC). These TCRs come from a woman aged 45 to 65 with alopecia areata. Some clones in this sample may be carry-over from other donors' samples.

The sample holds many counts of this clonotype. V gene TRBV15 combines with J gene TRBJ1-1, with unresolved D. V was cut by 0 bases and J by 5 bases, with 10 bases left in between. The germline V gene has CDR1 LNHNV and CDR2 YYDKDF (reference sequence). The CDR3 covers 14 residues. The DNA of the CDR3 is TGTGCCACCAGCAGAGATTACCAAAAGACTGAAGCTTTCTTT. Its protein product is CATSRDYQKTEAFF.

The chain couples TRBV20-1 to TRBJ2-3; 8 bases are shared with TRBD1. In germline, CDR1 is DFQATT, CDR2 SNEGSKA (reference sequence). The CDR3 consists of 14 residues. The V and J ends lost 0 bases and 6 bases, in that order; junction bases with no gene match: 5. CDR3 bases: TGCAGTGCTAGAGACCCGTGGACAGGGGATACGCAGTATTTT. Translation gives CSARDPWTGDTQYF.

Only a few counts were recorded for this clonotype. The CDR3 spells CASSRVIEAFF. The CDR3 region has the DNA TGTGCCAGCTCACGGGTCATTGAAGCTTTCTTT. The chain has TRBV18 and TRBJ1-1; D unresolved. The germline V and J ends were trimmed by 4 bases and 7 bases, with 7 bases remaining between them. Germline CDR1 is KGHSH and CDR2 is LQKENI. There are 11 residues in the CDR3.

This clonotype was recorded a few times. V is TRBV3-1 and J is TRBJ1-1; D is possibly TRBD1 (5 bases). Germline V lookup: CDR1 LGHDT, CDR2 YNNKEL (reference sequence). There are 15 residues in the CDR3. Trimming shortened V by 3 bases and J by 5 bases, and 16 bases separated the two germline ends. The CDR3 nucleotides read TGTGCCAGCAGCCAGGGGGGTTGGGATGATACTGAAGCTTTCTTT. This translates into CASSQGGWDDTEAFF. Drawing the rest from reference TRBV3-1 and TRBJ1-1, the complete variable domain is DTAVSQTPKYLVTQMGNDKSIKCEQNLGHDTMYWYKQDSKKFLKIMFSYNNKELIINETVPNRFSPKSPDKAHLNLHINSLELGDSAVYFCASSQGGWDDTEAFFGQGTRLTVV.

The table lists this clonotype with many counts. This chain links TRBV28 with TRBJ2-3; 8 nucleotides align to TRBD1. CDR3 length: 12 amino acids. The V and J ends lost 6 bases and 9 bases, in that order; junction bases with no gene match: 5. The germline V gene has CDR1 MDHEN and CDR2 SYDVKM. The CDR3 DNA is TGTGCCAGCAGATCGGACAGGGCGACGCAGTATTTT. Translating gives CASRSDRATQYF.

This chain connects TRBV18 to TRBJ1-2; D is possibly TRBD1 (6 bases). Deletions cut 3 bases from V and 2 bases from J, with 10 bases between. Germline values: CDR1 KGHSH, CDR2 LQKENI. This CDR3 contains 14 residues. The CDR3 DNA follows: TGTGCCAGCTCACCCGGGACATTGAACTATGGCTACACCTTC. Translating it yields CASSPGTLNYGYTF.

Only a few counts were recorded for this clonotype. The gene calls are TRBV6-5 and TRBJ1-1; 7 bases are a match to TRBD1. Trimming took 5 bases from V and 5 from J; bases not matched to a gene: 11. Looked up from germline, CDR1 is MNHEY and CDR2 is SVGAGI. The CDR3 spans 15 residues. CDR3 protein: CASSRVQGLGTEAFF. CDR3 in DNA: TGTGCCAGCAGTCGGGTACAGGGGCTGGGGACTGAAGCTTTCTTT.

The rearrangement joins TRBV12-3 or TRBV12-4 to TRBJ1-3, with TRBD1 matching over 10 bases. V was pared by 3 bases and J by 7 bases, with 3 bases of the junction left unmatched. The CDR3 runs to 14 residues. The CDR3 sequence is CASSLRTGGNTIYF. The CDR3 bases are TGTGCCAGCAGTTTGAGGACAGGGGGGAACACCATATATTTT.

This clonotype was observed at least ten times. This chain joins TRBV18 and TRBJ1-3, with D perhaps TRBD1 (5 bases). V dropped 3 bases and J dropped 0 bases, with 18 bases sitting between them. Germline V gene sequence: CDR1 KGHSH, CDR2 LQKENI. The CDR3 totals 18 residues. CDR3 residues: CASSPVQGPGYSGNTIYF. CDR3 bases: TGTGCCAGCTCACCGGTACAAGGTCCAGGGTACTCTGGAAACACCATATATTTT.

The chain uses TRBV6-6 and TRBJ2-7, with TRBD2 matching over 7 bases. Unmatched junction bases numbered 9, after V lost 3 bases and J lost 7 bases. The CDR3 covers 14 residues. Germline-derived CDR1 and CDR2 are MNHNY and SVGAGI (reference sequence). The CDR3 DNA reads as TGTGCCAGCAGTTATGGGGCGGGAGTCGGGGAGCAGTACTTC. It encodes CASSYGAGVGEQYF.

This clonotype was observed at least ten times. J is TRBJ1-5 and V is TRBV20-1; possible D gene TRBD1, 5 bases. Trimming took 6 bases from V and 4 from J, leaving 10 bases between them. CDR3 length: 12 amino acids. Germline CDR1 DFQATT, CDR2 SNEGSKA (reference sequence). CDR3 DNA sequence: TGCAGTGCCTCCGACAGAAATCAGCCCCAGCATTTT. The encoded protein is CSASDRNQPQHF.

This rearrangement joins TRBV7-9 to TRBJ1-5; D gene ambiguous. Germline V gene lookup returns CDR1 SEHNR and CDR2 FQNEAQ (reference sequence). The CDR3 totals 13 residues. Trimming took 4 bases from V and 0 from J, leaving 4 bases between them. CDR3 coding DNA: TGTGCCAGCAGCTCCTATAGCAATCAGCCCCAGCATTTT. The encoded protein is CASSSYSNQPQHF.

This clonotype was counted between two and nine times. The gene calls are TRBV28 and TRBJ1-1; D gene unclear. Germline assignment: CDR1 MDHEN and CDR2 SYDVKM. This CDR3 region has 13 residues. V was trimmed by 5 bases and J by 5 bases, leaving 12 bases between them. The CDR3 DNA follows: TGTGCCAGCAGTCCCCCTGGGGTAACTGAAGCTTTCTTT. This codes for CASSPPGVTEAFF. Complete variable domain (other parts from reference TRBV28 and TRBJ1-1): DVKVTQSSRYLVKRTGEKVFLECVQDMDHENMFWYRQDPGLGLRLIYFSYDVKMKEKGDIPEGYSVSREKKERFSLILESASTNQTSMYLCASSPPGVTEAFFGQGTRLTVV.

In its sample, this clonotype was seen many times. J is TRBJ2-7 and V is TRBV6-2 or TRBV6-3; D call uncertain. This CDR3 region has 16 residues. V was cut by 6 bases and J by 0 bases, with 18 bases left in between. Per the germline V gene, CDR1 is MNHEY and CDR2 is SVGEGT. The CDR3 coding sequence is TGTGCCAGCAGGCCCCCCCAGGCCAGGAGCTCCTACGAGCAGTACTTC. Translating it yields CASRPPQARSSYEQYF.

This clonotype was recorded a few times. The rearrangement links TRBV5-5 to TRBJ2-7, with TRBD1 as a possible D gene (6 bases). Germline V CDR1 and CDR2: SGHKS, YYEKEE (reference sequence). The CDR3 is 13 amino acids. V was trimmed by 1 base and J by 2 bases, leaving 7 bases between them. CDR3: CASSLQGTYEQYF. The CDR3 nucleotides are TGTGCCAGCAGCTTGCAGGGGACCTACGAGCAGTACTTC.

This clonotype was detected many times. The rearrangement links TRBV7-2 to TRBJ1-4; D is ambiguous. The V and J ends lost 0 bases and 0 bases respectively, with 8 bases between them. From germline, CDR1 is SGHTA and CDR2 FQGNSA. The CDR3 is 16 amino acids. This CDR3 reads CASSLAHTTTNEKLFF. CDR3 DNA: TGTGCCAGCAGCTTAGCGCATACTACAACTAATGAAAAACTGTTTTTT. Full variable domain (rest looked up from reference TRBV7-2 and TRBJ1-4): GAGVSQSPSNKVTEKGKDVELRCDPISGHTALYWYRQSLGQGLEFLIYFQGNSAPDKSGLPSDRFSAERTGGSVSTLTIQRTQQEDSAVYLCASSLAHTTTNEKLFFGSGTQLSVL.